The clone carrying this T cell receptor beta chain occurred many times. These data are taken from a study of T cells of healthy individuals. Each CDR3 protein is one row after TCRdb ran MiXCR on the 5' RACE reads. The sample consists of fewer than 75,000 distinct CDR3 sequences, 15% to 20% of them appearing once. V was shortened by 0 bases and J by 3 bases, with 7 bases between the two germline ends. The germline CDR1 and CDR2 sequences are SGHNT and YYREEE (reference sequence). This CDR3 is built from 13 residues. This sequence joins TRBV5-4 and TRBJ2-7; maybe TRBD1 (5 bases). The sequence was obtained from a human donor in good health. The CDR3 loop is CASSLDRIYEQYF. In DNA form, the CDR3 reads TGTGCCAGCAGCTTGGACAGGATCTACGAGCAGTACTTC. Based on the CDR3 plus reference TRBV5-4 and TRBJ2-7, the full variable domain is ETGVTQSPTHLIKTRGQQVTLRCSSQSGHNTVSWYQQALGQGPQFIFQYYREEENGRGNFPPRFSGLQFPNYSSELNVNALELDDSALYLCASSLDRIYEQYFGPGTRLTVT.